This T cell receptor (beta chain) derives from a study of blood T cell repertoires in COVID-19. Study-wide context: The United States, Italy and Spain were the sources of the acute and convalescent COVID-19 samples. PBMCs, B-cell-depleted T cells, or T cells provided the cDNA or gDNA that made up the material.

Followed over time, Seattle patients had been enrolled while infection was active. The V gene lost 4 bases and the J gene lost 0 bases, with 6 bases spanning the gap. The CDR3 sequence is 13 residues long. Germline loops: CDR1 ENHRY, CDR2 SYGVKD. Per the original methods: Researchers report that nucleated cell counts were estimated from reference gene primer amplification. TCRdb's copy holds only in-frame clones and misses some; the assay was immunoSEQ multiplex PCR. V and J calls and clone size are as listed in that table; D and trimming were resolved from the DNA. The table shows 250,000 to 400,000 clones, with around 88% occurring only once. Turning to this clone: In the same sample, other DNA sequences code for this CDR3.

The sequencing sample was made of peripheral blood. V gene TRBV10-3 combines with J gene TRBJ1-1; no clear D. The sequence derives from a woman in her thirties with COVID-19, enrolled during active disease. The CDR3 DNA reads TGTGCCATCAGTGGGCAGATGAACACTGAAGCTTTCTTT. This gives the protein CAISGQMNTEAFF.